Below, 14 T cell receptor beta chains from the same sample are listed, as sequenced in a study of blood T cell repertoires in COVID-19. The data were produced by immunoSEQ multiplex PCR, yet TCRdb's version contains in-frame clones alone and is incomplete. The data hold 150,000 to 200,000 clones, with roughly 89% observed a single time. The sample consisted of peripheral blood. Receptors were obtained from a woman aged 50 to 60 with acute or convalescent COVID-19.

This chain connects TRBV5-1 to TRBJ2-1; 8 positions agree with TRBD2. Losses at the gene ends were 2 bases for V and 7 bases for J; bases not matched to a gene: 8. Germline CDR1 is SGHRS and CDR2 is YFSETQ. The CDR3 has 15 residues. CDR3 in amino acids: CASSFWTSYENEQFF. CDR3 nucleotide sequence: TGCGCCAGCAGCTTTTGGACTAGCTACGAAAATGAGCAGTTCTTC.

The V and J genes are TRBV5-1 and TRBJ2-2, with D maybe TRBD1 (6 bases). The CDR3 spans 15 residues. Germline V gives CDR1 SGHRS, CDR2 YFSETQ. The V end lost 3 bases, the J end lost 4 bases, and 13 bases lay between the germline ends. The CDR3 DNA follows: TGCGCCAGCAGCTGGGGGCAGGGTCGCACCGGGGAGCTGTTTTTT. Residues: CASSWGQGRTGELFF.

This clone was counted a few times. J is TRBJ1-2 and V is TRBV7-9; 9 bases fit TRBD1. The CDR3 extends over 16 amino acids. Per germline, CDR1 SEHNR and CDR2 FQNEAQ (reference sequence). Unmatched junction bases numbered 12, after V lost 7 bases and J lost 3 bases. The chain's CDR3 is CASTNRGTGYDYGYTF. CDR3 nucleotides: TGTGCCAGCACCAACAGGGGGACAGGGTACGACTATGGCTACACCTTC.

This clone appeared once. This chain links TRBV6-5 with TRBJ2-7, with 7 bases matching TRBD1. This CDR3 comprises 15 residues. J lost 3 bases, V lost 8 bases, and 13 bases had no gene match. The V gene's germline CDR1 is MNHEY and CDR2 SVGAGI. In DNA, the CDR3 is TGTGCCAGCGGAATGGGGTTGACAGGGAGCTACGAGCAGTACTTC. It translates to CASGMGLTGSYEQYF.

As DNA, the CDR3 is TGCGCCAGCAGTACGCGAGGGGGTAACACCGGGGAGCTGTTTTTT. As protein: CASSTRGGNTGELFF. This chain connects TRBV23-1 to TRBJ2-2; a weak D match, TRBD1 (6 bases). TRBV23-1 is labeled an ORF, and its function is uncertain. This CDR3 has 15 residues. V shed 5 bases and J shed 2 bases, with 12 bases lying between them.

This chain joins TRBV25-1 and TRBJ2-7; 9 bases line up with TRBD1. Per germline, CDR1 MGHDK and CDR2 SYGVNS. The length of the CDR3 is 17 residues. Trimming removed 4 bases from V and 3 bases from J; junction bases left unmatched: 13. CDR3 protein: CASSARTGAMGIYEQYF. The CDR3 DNA sequence: TGTGCCAGCAGTGCCAGGACAGGGGCGATGGGAATCTACGAGCAGTACTTC.

The CDR3 region is CASSSGTLGHNEQFF. The CDR3 region has the DNA TGTGCCAGCAGTTCCGGGACTCTAGGTCACAATGAGCAGTTCTTC. The chain has TRBV6-6 and TRBJ2-1, with D perhaps matching TRBD2 (6 bases). There are 15 residues in the CDR3. V was cut by 4 bases and J by 5 bases, with 15 bases left in between. Per the germline V gene, CDR1 is MNHNY and CDR2 is SVGAGI (reference sequence).

This clone turned up a few times. This sequence joins TRBV3-1 (or the pseudogene TRBV3-2) and TRBJ2-7; 10 bases line up with TRBD2. The CDR3 is made up of 15 amino acids. The V and J ends lost 1 base and 7 bases, in that order; junction bases with no gene match: 7. The germline CDR1 and CDR2 sequences are LGHDT and YNNKEL (reference sequence). CDR3 sequence: CASSQVLAGVGEQYF. DNA for the CDR3: TGTGCCAGCAGCCAAGTGCTAGCGGGAGTAGGGGAGCAGTACTTC.

The chain carries TRBV3-1 (or the pseudogene TRBV3-2) and TRBJ2-5, with a tentative D call TRBD2 (6 bases). V lost 3 bases and J 9 bases, leaving 11 bases between the germline ends. CDR3 length equals 12 residues. Per germline, CDR1 LGHDT and CDR2 YNNKEL (reference sequence). The CDR3 protein is CASSQGPGAQYF. The CDR3 DNA sequence: TGTGCCAGCAGCCAGGGCCCGGGGGCCCAGTACTTC.

This clone was seen a single time. The chain combines TRBV4-1 with TRBJ1-2; TRBD1 agrees at 8 bases. Germline trimming cut 0 bases from V and 4 bases from J; bases unmatched to any gene: 10. Germline V lookup: CDR1 MGHRA, CDR2 YSYEKL. This CDR3 has 17 amino acids. The CDR3 nucleotides read TGCGCCAGCAGCCAAGATCATCGGGACAGGAGCTTCTATGGCTACACCTTC. This translates into CASSQDHRDRSFYGYTF.

This clone came up once. V gene TRBV18 combines with J gene TRBJ1-2; D remains unclear. CDR3 length equals 16 residues. Deletions cut 2 bases from V and 3 bases from J, with 16 bases between. The germline CDR1 and CDR2 sequences are KGHSH and LQKENI. The CDR3 DNA follows: TGTGCCAGCTCACCAGGTTTGAAGGGCGGGTACTATGGCTACACCTTC. Translation gives CASSPGLKGGYYGYTF.

The chain couples TRBV19 to TRBJ2-7; possibly TRBD2 for D (5 bases). CDR1 is LNHDA and CDR2 is SQIVND in the germline V gene (reference sequence). Trimming cost V 1 base and J 2 bases, with 12 bases left between them. The CDR3 consists of 15 residues. This CDR3 is CASSIVPAETYEQYF. CDR3 DNA sequence: TGTGCCAGTAGTATAGTCCCAGCGGAGACCTACGAGCAGTACTTC.

The rearrangement uses TRBV30 and TRBJ2-5; a weak D match, TRBD1 (6 bases). The CDR3 sequence is 15 residues long. CDR1 is GTSNPN, CDR2 SVGIG, per germline (reference sequence). V was cut by 0 bases and J by 2 bases, with 13 bases left in between. For the CDR3, the DNA is TGTGCCTGGAGTGTACAGGGACGGGGACAAGAGACCCAGTACTTC. Its translation: CAWSVQGRGQETQYF. Looking up the rest from reference TRBV30 and TRBJ2-5 gives the full variable domain: SQTIHQWPATLVQPVGSPLSLECTVEGTSNPNLYWYRQAAGRGLQLLFYSVGIGQISSEVPQNLSASRPQDRQFILSSKKLLLSDSGFYLCAWSVQGRGQETQYFGPGTRLLVL.

The chain couples TRBV10-3 to TRBJ2-1; 9 bases are a match to TRBD1. V lost 4 bases to trimming and J lost 6 bases; unmatched junction nucleotides: 10. The CDR3 runs to 16 residues. The germline gives CDR1 ENHRY, CDR2 SYGVKD. The CDR3 DNA sequence: TGTGCCATCAGTGTTTTCCCGACAGGGGGTGGCAATGAGCAGTTCTTC. The encoded protein is CAISVFPTGGGNEQFF.